This TCR beta chain was found in a study of cytotoxic CD8 clonotypes in ibrutinib-treated CLL. Findings and caveats of the study: Progressing patients had sampling times that differed from those of sustained-remission patients.

The data were produced by immunoSEQ multiplex PCR, yet TCRdb's version contains in-frame clones alone and is incomplete. The data hold around 300,000 clones, with roughly 85% observed a single time. There are 17 residues in the CDR3. The germline V and J ends were trimmed by 7 bases and 0 bases, with 20 bases remaining between them. CDR1 MNHEY and CDR2 SMNVEV come from the germline V gene (reference sequence). A note on this clone: Its specificity is unknown.

Specimen: PBMCs, collected before ibrutinib treatment. The TCR originated in a human donor with chronic lymphocytic leukemia. V gene TRBV27 combines with J gene TRBJ2-3, with D possibly matching TRBD2 (6 bases). The CDR3 sequence: CASNPRGRRASTDTQYF. CDR3 DNA sequence: TGTGCCAGCAACCCCCGAGGGAGGCGCGCTAGCACAGATACGCAGTATTTT.